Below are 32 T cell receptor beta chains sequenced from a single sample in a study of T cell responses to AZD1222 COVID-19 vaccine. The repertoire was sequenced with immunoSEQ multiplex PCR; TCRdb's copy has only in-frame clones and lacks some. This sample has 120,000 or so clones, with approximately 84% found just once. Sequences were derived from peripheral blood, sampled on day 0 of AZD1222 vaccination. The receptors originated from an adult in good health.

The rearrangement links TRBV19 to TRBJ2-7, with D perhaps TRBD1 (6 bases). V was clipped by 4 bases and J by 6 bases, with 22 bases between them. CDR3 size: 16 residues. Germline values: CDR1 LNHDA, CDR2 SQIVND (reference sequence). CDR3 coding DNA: TGTGCCAGTAGTACAACCCCAGGACAGACCGCTCTCGAGCAGTACTTC. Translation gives CASSTTPGQTALEQYF. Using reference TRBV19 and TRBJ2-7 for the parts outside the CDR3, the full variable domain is DGGITQSPKYLFRKEGQNVTLSCEQNLNHDAMYWYRQDPGQGLRLIYYSQIVNDFQKGDIAEGYSVSREKKESFPLTVTSAQKNPTAFYLCASSTTPGQTALEQYFGPGTRLTVT.

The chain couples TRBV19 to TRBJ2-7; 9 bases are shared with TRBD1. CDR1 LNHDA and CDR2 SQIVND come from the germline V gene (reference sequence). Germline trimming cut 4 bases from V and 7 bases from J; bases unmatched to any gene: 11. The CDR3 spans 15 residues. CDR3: CASSTSGTGSGEQYF. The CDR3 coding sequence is TGTGCCAGTAGTACCTCCGGGACAGGGTCCGGTGAGCAGTACTTC.

CDR3 in amino acids: CASSLGRGYEQYF. The CDR3 DNA sequence: TGTGCCAGCAGCCTTGGGAGGGGATACGAGCAGTACTTC. The chain joins TRBV3-1 (or the pseudogene TRBV3-2) to TRBJ2-7, with TRBD2 matching 7 bases. CDR3 length equals 13 residues. V lost 4 bases, J lost 4 bases, and 4 bases stayed unmatched. Germline V CDR1 and CDR2: LGHDT, YNNKEL (reference sequence).

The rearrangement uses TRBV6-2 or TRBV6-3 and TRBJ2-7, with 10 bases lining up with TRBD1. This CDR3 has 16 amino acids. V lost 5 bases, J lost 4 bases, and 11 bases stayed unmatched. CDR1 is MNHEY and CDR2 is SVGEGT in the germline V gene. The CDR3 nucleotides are TGTGCCAGCAGTAGGGGGACCGGGACAGGGGCTTACGAGCAGTACTTC. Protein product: CASSRGTGTGAYEQYF.

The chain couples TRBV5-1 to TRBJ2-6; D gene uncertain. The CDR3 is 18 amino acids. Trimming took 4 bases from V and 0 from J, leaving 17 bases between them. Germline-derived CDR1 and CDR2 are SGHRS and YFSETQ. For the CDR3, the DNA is TGCGCCAGCAGCCCCACTCCCGATGTCGCCTCTGGGGCCAACGTCCTGACTTTC. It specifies CASSPTPDVASGANVLTF.

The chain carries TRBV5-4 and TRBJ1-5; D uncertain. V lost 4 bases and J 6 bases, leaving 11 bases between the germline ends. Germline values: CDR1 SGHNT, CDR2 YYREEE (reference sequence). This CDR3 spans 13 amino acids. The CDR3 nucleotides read TGTGCCAGCAGCCCGGAGGGCGGTCAGCCCCAGCATTTT. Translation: CASSPEGGQPQHF.

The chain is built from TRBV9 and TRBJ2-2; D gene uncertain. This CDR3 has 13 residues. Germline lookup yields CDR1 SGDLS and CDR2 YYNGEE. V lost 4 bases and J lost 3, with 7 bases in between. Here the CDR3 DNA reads TGTGCCAGCAGCCAAACTCACACCGGGGAGCTGTTTTTT. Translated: CASSQTHTGELFF.

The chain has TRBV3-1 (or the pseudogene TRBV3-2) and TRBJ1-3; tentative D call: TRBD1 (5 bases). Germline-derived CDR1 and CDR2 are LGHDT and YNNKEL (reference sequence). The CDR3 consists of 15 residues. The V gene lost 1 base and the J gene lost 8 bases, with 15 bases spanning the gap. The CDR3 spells CASSQVPGTWDTIYF. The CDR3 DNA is TGTGCCAGCAGCCAAGTTCCGGGGACCTGGGACACCATATATTTT.

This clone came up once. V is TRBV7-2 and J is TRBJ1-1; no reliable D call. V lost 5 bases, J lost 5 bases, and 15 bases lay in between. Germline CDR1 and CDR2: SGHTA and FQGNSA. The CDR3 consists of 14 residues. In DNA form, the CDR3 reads TGTGCCAGCAGCCCCGGGTCGGAGAGGACTGAAGCTTTCTTT. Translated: CASSPGSERTEAFF.

CDR3: CASSLGPTVPSSTDTQYF. CDR3 coding DNA: TGTGCCAGCAGCCTGGGACCAACCGTCCCCTCTAGCACAGATACGCAGTATTTT. The chain couples TRBV5-4 to TRBJ2-3; D is perhaps TRBD1 or TRBD2 (5 bases each). Germline lookup yields CDR1 SGHNT and CDR2 YYREEE (reference sequence). The CDR3 consists of 18 residues. Trimming pared 4 bases from V and 0 bases from J, leaving 21 bases between.

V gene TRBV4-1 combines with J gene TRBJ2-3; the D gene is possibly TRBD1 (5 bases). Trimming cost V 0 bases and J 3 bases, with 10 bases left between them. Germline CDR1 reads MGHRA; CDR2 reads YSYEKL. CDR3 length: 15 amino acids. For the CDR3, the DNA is TGCGCCAGCAGCCAAGAGGGGCATAGGACAGATACGCAGTATTTT. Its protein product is CASSQEGHRTDTQYF.

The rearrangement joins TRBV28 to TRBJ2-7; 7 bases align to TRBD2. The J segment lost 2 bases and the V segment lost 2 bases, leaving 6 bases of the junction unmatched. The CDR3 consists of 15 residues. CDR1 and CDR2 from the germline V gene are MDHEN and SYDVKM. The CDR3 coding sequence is TGTGCCAGCAGTTTAGGGAGGGCATTGACCTACGAGCAGTACTTC. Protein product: CASSLGRALTYEQYF.

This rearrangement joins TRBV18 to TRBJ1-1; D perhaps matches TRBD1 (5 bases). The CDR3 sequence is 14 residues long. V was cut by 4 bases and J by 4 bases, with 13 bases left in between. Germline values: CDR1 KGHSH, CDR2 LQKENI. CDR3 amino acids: CASSQTRGSTEAFF. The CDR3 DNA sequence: TGTGCCAGCTCACAAACCCGGGGGTCCACTGAAGCTTTCTTT.

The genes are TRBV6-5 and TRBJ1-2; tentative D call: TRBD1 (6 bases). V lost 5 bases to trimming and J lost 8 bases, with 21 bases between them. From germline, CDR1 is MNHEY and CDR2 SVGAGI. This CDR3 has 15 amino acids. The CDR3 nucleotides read TGTGCCAGCAGTACCGGGACAAGGTCCATAAGGGGCTACACCTTC. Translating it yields CASSTGTRSIRGYTF.

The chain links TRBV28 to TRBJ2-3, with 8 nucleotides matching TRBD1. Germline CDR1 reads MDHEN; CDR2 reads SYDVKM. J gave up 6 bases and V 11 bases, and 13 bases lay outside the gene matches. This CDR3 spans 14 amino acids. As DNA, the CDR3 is TGTGCCGCGATACAGGGGGGACCGCAGGATACGCAGTATTTT. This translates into CAAIQGGPQDTQYF.

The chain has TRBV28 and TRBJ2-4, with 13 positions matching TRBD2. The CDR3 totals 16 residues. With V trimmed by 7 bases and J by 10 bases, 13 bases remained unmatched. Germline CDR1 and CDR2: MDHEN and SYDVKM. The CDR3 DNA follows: TGTGCCAGCACCGAGGGGGGGACTAGCGGGGCTCAAATTCAGTACTTC. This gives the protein CASTEGGTSGAQIQYF.

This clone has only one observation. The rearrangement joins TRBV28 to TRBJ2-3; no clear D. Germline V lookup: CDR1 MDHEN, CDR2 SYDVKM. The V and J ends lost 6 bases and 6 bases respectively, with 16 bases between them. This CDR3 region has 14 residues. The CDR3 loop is CASRLRVSWDTQYF. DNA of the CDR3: TGTGCCAGCAGACTCCGGGTCTCATGGGATACGCAGTATTTT.

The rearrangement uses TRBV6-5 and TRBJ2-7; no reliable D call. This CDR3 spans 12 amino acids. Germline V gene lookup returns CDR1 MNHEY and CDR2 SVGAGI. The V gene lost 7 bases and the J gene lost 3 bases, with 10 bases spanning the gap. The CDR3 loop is CASINSIYEQYF. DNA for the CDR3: TGTGCCAGCATAAACTCAATCTACGAGCAGTACTTC.

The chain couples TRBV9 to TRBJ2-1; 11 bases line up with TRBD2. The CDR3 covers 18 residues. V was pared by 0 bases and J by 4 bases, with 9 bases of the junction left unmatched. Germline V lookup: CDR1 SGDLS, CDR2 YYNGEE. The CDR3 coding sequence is TGTGCCAGCAGCGTAGCCATCGCCGGGACTAGCGGTTACAATGAGCAGTTCTTC. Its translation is CASSVAIAGTSGYNEQFF.

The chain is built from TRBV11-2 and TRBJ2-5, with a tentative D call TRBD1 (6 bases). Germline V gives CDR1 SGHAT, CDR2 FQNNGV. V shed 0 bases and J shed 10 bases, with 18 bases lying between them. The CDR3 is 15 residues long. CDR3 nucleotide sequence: TGTGCCAGCAGCTTAGAGTGGTCGGGCCAAGGGGGCCAGTACTTC. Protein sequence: CASSLEWSGQGGQYF.

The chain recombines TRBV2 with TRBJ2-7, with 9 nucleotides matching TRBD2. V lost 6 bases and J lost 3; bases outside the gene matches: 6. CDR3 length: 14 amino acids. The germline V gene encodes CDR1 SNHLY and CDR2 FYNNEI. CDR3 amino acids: CASSRLAELYEQYF. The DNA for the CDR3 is TGTGCCAGCAGCCGACTAGCGGAGCTCTACGAGCAGTACTTC.

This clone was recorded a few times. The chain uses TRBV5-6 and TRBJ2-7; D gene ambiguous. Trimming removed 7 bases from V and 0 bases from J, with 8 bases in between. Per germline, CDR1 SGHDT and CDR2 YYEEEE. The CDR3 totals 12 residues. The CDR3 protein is CASGRSSYEQYF. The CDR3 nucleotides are TGTGCCAGCGGACGGAGCTCCTACGAGCAGTACTTC.

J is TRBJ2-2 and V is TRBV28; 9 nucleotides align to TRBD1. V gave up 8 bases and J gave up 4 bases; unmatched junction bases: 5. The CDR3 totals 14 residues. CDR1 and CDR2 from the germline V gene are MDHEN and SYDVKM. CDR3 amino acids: CASWGQGSTGELFF. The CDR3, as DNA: TGTGCCAGCTGGGGACAGGGATCCACCGGGGAGCTGTTTTTT.

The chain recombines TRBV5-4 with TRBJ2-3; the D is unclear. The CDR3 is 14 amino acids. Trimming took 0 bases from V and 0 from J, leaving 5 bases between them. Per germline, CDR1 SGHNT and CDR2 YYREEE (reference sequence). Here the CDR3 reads CASSLVQSTDTQYF. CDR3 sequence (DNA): TGTGCCAGCAGCTTGGTGCAGAGCACAGATACGCAGTATTTT. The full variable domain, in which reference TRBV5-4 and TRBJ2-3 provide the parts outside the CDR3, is ETGVTQSPTHLIKTRGQQVTLRCSSQSGHNTVSWYQQALGQGPQFIFQYYREEENGRGNFPPRFSGLQFPNYSSELNVNALELDDSALYLCASSLVQSTDTQYFGPGTRLTVL.

The CDR3 loop reads CASSPHQGAGNQPQHF. CDR3 DNA: TGTGCCAGCAGTCCACACCAGGGGGCAGGCAATCAGCCCCAGCATTTT. The rearrangement uses TRBV27 and TRBJ1-5; TRBD1 matches at 8 bases. Germline CDR1 reads MNHEY; CDR2 reads SMNVEV (reference sequence). The J segment lost 2 bases and the V segment lost 5 bases, leaving 8 bases of the junction unmatched. The CDR3 consists of 16 residues.

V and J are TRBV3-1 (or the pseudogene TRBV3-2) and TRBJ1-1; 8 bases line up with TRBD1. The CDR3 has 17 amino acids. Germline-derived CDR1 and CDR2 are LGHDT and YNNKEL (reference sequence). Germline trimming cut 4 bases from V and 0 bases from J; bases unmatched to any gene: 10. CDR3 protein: CASSPRDRGQMNTEAFF. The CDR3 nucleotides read TGTGCCAGCAGCCCTCGAGACAGGGGCCAAATGAACACTGAAGCTTTCTTT.

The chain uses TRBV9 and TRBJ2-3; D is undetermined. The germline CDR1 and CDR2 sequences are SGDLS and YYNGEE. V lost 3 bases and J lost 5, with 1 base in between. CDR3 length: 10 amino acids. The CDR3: CASSGDTQYF. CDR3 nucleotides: TGTGCCAGCAGCGGAGATACGCAGTATTTT.

The chain's CDR3 is CASSLSTSHEQFF. In DNA, the CDR3 is TGCGCCAGCAGCTTGAGTACCTCCCATGAGCAGTTCTTC. The J gene is TRBJ2-1, the V gene TRBV5-1; D gene unclear. CDR1 and CDR2 (germline): SGHRS, YFSETQ. Trimming cost V 1 base and J 8 bases, with 10 bases left between them. The CDR3 loop spans 13 amino acids. The full variable domain, completed using reference TRBV5-1 and TRBJ2-1, is KAGVTQTPRYLIKTRGQQVTLSCSPISGHRSVSWYQQTPGQGLQFLFEYFSETQRNKGNFPGRFSGRQFSNSRSEMNVSTLELGDSALYLCASSLSTSHEQFFGPGTRLTVL.

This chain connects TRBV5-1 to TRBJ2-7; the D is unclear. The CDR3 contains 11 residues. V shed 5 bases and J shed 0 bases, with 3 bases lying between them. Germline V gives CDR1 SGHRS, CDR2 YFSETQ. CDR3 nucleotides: TGCGCCAGCAGACTCTCCTACGAGCAGTACTTC. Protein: CASRLSYEQYF.

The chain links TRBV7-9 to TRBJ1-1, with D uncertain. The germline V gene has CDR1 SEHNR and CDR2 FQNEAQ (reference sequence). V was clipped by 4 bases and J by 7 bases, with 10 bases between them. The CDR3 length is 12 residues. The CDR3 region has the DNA TGTGCCAGCAGCTCTGGGTCAGGTGAAGCTTTCTTT. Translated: CASSSGSGEAFF.

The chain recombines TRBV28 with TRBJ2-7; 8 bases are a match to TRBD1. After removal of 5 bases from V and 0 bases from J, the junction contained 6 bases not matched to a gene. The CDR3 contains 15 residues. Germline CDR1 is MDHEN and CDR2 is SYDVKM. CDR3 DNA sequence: TGTGCCAGCAGTACTACAGGGGGGACCTCCTACGAGCAGTACTTC. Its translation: CASSTTGGTSYEQYF.

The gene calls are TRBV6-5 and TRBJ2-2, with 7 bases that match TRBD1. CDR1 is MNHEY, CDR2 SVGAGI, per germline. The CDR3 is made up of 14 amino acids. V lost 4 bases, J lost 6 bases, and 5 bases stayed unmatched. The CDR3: CASSWITGAGELFF. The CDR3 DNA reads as TGTGCCAGCAGTTGGATAACAGGGGCCGGGGAGCTGTTTTTT.